What follows is one TCR beta chain and its context. The antigen remains unidentified. Generated by immunoSEQ multiplex PCR, the TCRdb table keeps only in-frame clones and is missing some. The sample has roughly 12,000 clones, 60% to 80% seen once. This sample is part of a study of regulatory dendritic cells for organ transplantation. Study summary: Day 6 dendritic cell cultures were stimulated with LPS.

Sorted subsets were CFSE-labeled and cultured approximately 5 days with allogeneic dendritic cells. Naive CD45RA+ and memory CD45RO+ CD4+ or CD8+ T cells were FACS-sorted. Looked up from germline, CDR1 is LNHNV and CDR2 is YYDKDF (reference sequence). CDR3 length equals 15 residues. V was shortened by 0 bases and J by 0 bases, with 5 bases between the two germline ends. Notes on the study in general: Mature dendritic cells appeared to drive more memory CD8+ clonal expansion than regulatory ones. Of resting T cell subsets, memory CD8+ had the most alloreactive clonotypes.

The rearrangement uses TRBV15 and TRBJ1-4, with D tentatively TRBD1 (5 bases). This sequence was found in a human donor in good health. Material for sequencing was naive CD8+ T cells from blood cultured with regulatory dendritic cells. The sample's subset: CD45RA+ naive T cells. The DNA for the CDR3 is TGTGCCACCAGCAGAGACAGGGCAACTAATGAAAAACTGTTTTTT. Its translation is CATSRDRATNEKLFF.